The 29 T cell receptor beta chains below come from one sample, sequenced in a study of blood T cells in healthy people across ages. For the second PCR, which ran for about 6 to 12 cycles, a sample-barcoded 5' primer and a J-beta primer mix were used. TCRdb re-analysed the 5' RACE reads in MiXCR, keeping a single row per CDR3 protein. The top ten hold approximately 4% of the sample, which has 800,000 or so distinct CDR3 sequences, 20% to 25% seen once. These data are also associated with another study on T cells of mothers and their children.

The source material was blood. The receptor source for this set is a boy between 5 and 17 years old in good health.

Remarks on this clonotype: The junction and the germline gene differ at one end; a read error may be behind it. The genes are TRBV9 and TRBJ2-1; 9 bases are shared with TRBD1. Germline loops: CDR1 SGDLS, CDR2 YYNGEE. This CDR3 has 19 residues. The CDR3 is CASSIGQGRFLGSHNEQFF. The DNA of the CDR3 is TGTGCCAGCAGCATAGGACAGGGGCGATTCCTGGGCTCCCACAATGAGCAGTTCTTC.

This chain joins TRBV10-3 and TRBJ2-7; D gene ambiguous. Trimming shortened V by 6 bases and J by 6 bases, and 12 bases separated the two germline ends. Germline V CDR1 and CDR2: ENHRY, SYGVKD. The CDR3 has 12 amino acids. The CDR3 is CAIRTERCEQYF. The CDR3 bases are TGTGCCATCAGAACCGAGCGTTGCGAGCAGTACTTC.

This chain connects TRBV5-1 to TRBJ2-6; D tentatively fits TRBD1 or TRBD2 (5 bases each). The V end lost 0 bases, the J end lost 1 base, and 11 bases lay between the germline ends. The CDR3 is 17 amino acids. CDR1 and CDR2 (germline): SGHRS, YFSETQ. CDR3 amino acids: CASSLEGPTSGANVLTF. Here the CDR3 DNA reads TGCGCCAGCAGCTTGGAGGGACCAACATCTGGGGCCAACGTCCTGACTTTC.

V gene TRBV9 combines with J gene TRBJ2-5, with 12 bases fitting TRBD1. CDR3 length equals 16 residues. Germline loops: CDR1 SGDLS, CDR2 YYNGEE. V lost 0 bases and J lost 0; bases outside the gene matches: 0. The CDR3 DNA is TGTGCCAGCAGCGTAGGGGACAGGGGGCACCAAGAGACCCAGTACTTC. Its translation: CASSVGDRGHQETQYF.

In its sample, this clonotype was seen a few times. A read error may account for a junction end that differs from germline. The chain uses TRBV7-3 and TRBJ1-1; D unclear. This CDR3 is 13 amino acids long. The V gene's germline CDR1 is SGHTA and CDR2 FQGTGA. The CDR3 DNA reads as TGTGCCAGCAGCTTAGGCGGCCCCACTGAAGTTTTCTTT. As protein: CASSLGGPTEVFF.

The V call is TRBV28, the J call TRBJ1-4; no firm D call. CDR1 and CDR2 (germline): MDHEN, SYDVKM. Between the trimmed V and J ends, which lost 11 bases and 3 bases, there was a span of 16 bases. The CDR3 has 14 amino acids. The CDR3 protein is CAWSARLANEKLFF. CDR3 DNA sequence: TGTGCCTGGAGCGCTCGGCTAGCTAATGAAAAACTGTTTTTT.

This clonotype has more than one count but fewer than ten. The chain recombines TRBV7-2 with TRBJ1-6; D not certain. The V gene's germline CDR1 is SGHTA and CDR2 FQGNSA. The germline V and J ends were trimmed by 5 bases and 7 bases, with 6 bases remaining between them. The length of the CDR3 is 12 residues. The CDR3 loop reads CASSNPNSPLHF. CDR3 sequence (DNA): TGTGCCAGCAGCAACCCAAATTCACCCCTCCACTTT.

J is TRBJ2-3 and V is TRBV9; possibly TRBD2 for D (5 bases). Germline assignment: CDR1 SGDLS and CDR2 YYNGEE. Trimming took 2 bases from V and 4 from J, leaving 17 bases between them. This CDR3 has 16 amino acids. The CDR3 sequence: CASSVEARALADTQYF. The CDR3, as DNA: TGTGCCAGCAGCGTGGAGGCGCGGGCCTTGGCAGATACGCAGTATTTT.

Only one count was recorded for this clonotype. CDR3 in DNA: TGCAGTGCTATATCCCGGGACCTATCCTACGAGCAGTACTTC. Its translation is CSAISRDLSYEQYF. This chain connects TRBV20-1 to TRBJ2-7; D is tentatively TRBD1 or TRBD2 (5 bases each). Germline CDR1 is DFQATT and CDR2 is SNEGSKA (reference sequence). The V and J ends lost 4 bases and 1 base respectively, with 14 bases between them. The CDR3 contains 14 residues.

This clonotype showed up just a few times. V is TRBV7-9 and J is TRBJ2-2; the D gene is possibly TRBD1 (6 bases). The CDR3 runs to 16 residues. V shed 1 base and J shed 0 bases, with 9 bases lying between them. Germline CDR1 and CDR2: SEHNR and FQNEAQ (reference sequence). CDR3 protein: CASSLGPGANTGELFF. The CDR3 DNA follows: TGTGCCAGCAGCTTAGGTCCAGGGGCGAACACCGGGGAGCTGTTTTTT.

The rearrangement links TRBV7-2 to TRBJ1-1; tentatively, D is TRBD1 (5 bases). V was pared by 5 bases and J by 3 bases, with 13 bases between. Germline V gives CDR1 SGHTA, CDR2 FQGNSA. This CDR3 region has 14 residues. This CDR3 is CASSRDGSYTEAFF. The CDR3 DNA follows: TGTGCCAGCAGCAGGGACGGCTCATACACTGAAGCTTTCTTT.

This clonotype has more than one count but fewer than ten. The rearrangement links TRBV27 to TRBJ2-1; TRBD1 might be the D (6 bases). The CDR3 loop spans 14 amino acids. Germline-derived CDR1 and CDR2 are MNHEY and SMNVEV (reference sequence). V was trimmed by 2 bases and J by 6 bases, leaving 11 bases between them. The CDR3 bases are TGTGCCAGCAGTTTAGGGGAAGGGGGCAATGAGCAGTTCTTC. Translation: CASSLGEGGNEQFF.

The chain couples TRBV7-9 to TRBJ1-4; the D is unclear. The CDR3 length is 13 residues. Between the trimmed V and J ends, which lost 6 bases and 7 bases, there was a span of 12 bases. Looked up from germline, CDR1 is SEHNR and CDR2 is FQNEAQ (reference sequence). CDR3 region: CASRASSSEKLFF. As DNA, the CDR3 is TGTGCCAGCAGAGCCAGTTCTAGTGAAAAACTGTTTTTT.

The V gene is TRBV21-1, the J gene TRBJ2-4. TRBV21-1 is a known pseudogene. This CDR3 spans 16 amino acids. The CDR3 DNA follows: TGTGCCAGCAGCAAAGGTTTTCCATTAGCCAAAAACATTCAGTACTTC. The encoded protein is CASSKGFPLAKNIQYF.

This sequence joins TRBV6-2 or TRBV6-3 and TRBJ2-7; 8 positions agree with TRBD2. Trimming took 0 bases from V and 2 from J; bases not matched to a gene: 0. Germline-derived CDR1 and CDR2 are MNHEY and SVGEGT. CDR3 size: 14 residues. The CDR3 nucleotides read TGTGCCAGCAGTTACTCGACTAGCGCCTACGAGCAGTACTTC. This codes for CASSYSTSAYEQYF.

This CDR3 is CASSGSDRDIQNEQFF. The CDR3 nucleotides read TGTGCCAGCAGTGGGTCCGACAGGGATATACAGAATGAGCAGTTCTTC. The V call is TRBV6-4, the J call TRBJ2-1; the match to TRBD1 covers 7 bases. Germline CDR1 and CDR2: MRHNA and SNTAGT. V lost 4 bases and J lost 7; bases outside the gene matches: 13. The length of the CDR3 is 16 residues.

The genes are TRBV9 and TRBJ2-1; the match to TRBD1 covers 7 bases. This CDR3 is 15 amino acids long. V lost 3 bases, J lost 2 bases, and 5 bases stayed unmatched. CDR1 is SGDLS and CDR2 is YYNGEE in the germline V gene. CDR3 loop: CASSEQGDPYNEQFF. DNA of the CDR3: TGTGCCAGCAGCGAGCAGGGGGACCCCTACAATGAGCAGTTCTTC.

The chain uses TRBV6-6 and TRBJ2-5, with 11 positions matching TRBD2. The V and J ends lost 7 bases and 5 bases, in that order; junction bases with no gene match: 9. CDR1 is MNHNY, CDR2 SVGAGI, per germline (reference sequence). The CDR3 totals 15 residues. CDR3 amino acids: CASTVSGGARETQYF. CDR3 DNA sequence: TGTGCCAGCACCGTTAGCGGGGGGGCCCGGGAGACCCAGTACTTC.

As concerns this clonotype: Just one base apart from a much larger clone, this may be a read error. The chain has TRBV12-3 or TRBV12-4 and TRBJ2-3; D uncertain. V was cut by 1 base and J by 2 bases, with 7 bases left in between. The CDR3 spans 14 residues. CDR3 DNA sequence: TGTGCCAGCAGTTTAGGCGTCACCACAGATACGCAGTATTTT. The encoded protein is CASSLGVTTDTQYF.

The V gene is TRBV9, the J gene TRBJ2-1; 8 nucleotides align to TRBD2. V trimming: 0 bases; J trimming: 8 bases; junction bases outside the gene matches: 10. The CDR3 is made up of 16 amino acids. Germline V gene sequence: CDR1 SGDLS, CDR2 YYNGEE. CDR3 region: CASSVGASGLVHEQFF. The CDR3 region has the DNA TGTGCCAGCAGCGTAGGGGCTAGCGGGCTGGTTCATGAGCAGTTCTTC. The full variable domain, rest sourced from reference TRBV9 and TRBJ2-1, is DSGVTQTPKHLITATGQRVTLRCSPRSGDLSVYWYQQSLDQGLQFLIQYYNGEERAKGNILERFSAQQFPDLHSELNLSSLELGDSALYFCASSVGASGLVHEQFFGPGTRLTVL.

Only a few counts were recorded for this clonotype. In DNA form, the CDR3 reads TGTGCCAGCAGCTTAGGCCCACAAAGGGAGCTGTTTTTT. It translates to CASSLGPQRELFF. The chain combines TRBV7-2 with TRBJ2-2; no clear D. Trimming removed 1 base from V and 9 bases from J, with 9 bases in between. Germline lookup yields CDR1 SGHTA and CDR2 FQGNSA. There are 13 residues in the CDR3.

This clonotype turned up a few times. The chain carries TRBV20-1 and TRBJ2-3; no clear D. Germline loops: CDR1 DFQATT, CDR2 SNEGSKA (reference sequence). The CDR3 length is 16 residues. The V end lost 0 bases, the J end lost 2 bases, and 15 bases lay between the germline ends. The CDR3 protein is CSARDPGFINTDTQYF. CDR3 DNA sequence: TGCAGTGCTAGAGATCCCGGGTTTATAAACACAGATACGCAGTATTTT.

This clonotype was counted between two and nine times. J is TRBJ2-3 and V is TRBV4-2; the D gene is possibly TRBD1 (6 bases). Germline assignment: CDR1 LGHNA and CDR2 YNFKEQ. V lost 4 bases to trimming and J lost 3 bases, with 17 bases between them. This CDR3 has 16 amino acids. The CDR3 loop reads CASSPEGGGFTDTQYF. CDR3 DNA sequence: TGTGCCAGCAGCCCTGAAGGGGGTGGGTTTACAGATACGCAGTATTTT.

J is TRBJ1-2 and V is TRBV5-1; no firm D call. There are 14 residues in the CDR3. Germline V lookup: CDR1 SGHRS, CDR2 YFSETQ. V lost 4 bases, J lost 5 bases, and 15 bases lay in between. CDR3 bases: TGCGCCAGCAGCCTGGACTTCTTGAGTTATGGCTACACCTTC. Translating gives CASSLDFLSYGYTF.

The J gene is TRBJ2-1, the V gene TRBV6-2 or TRBV6-3; TRBD2 aligns across 11 bases. J gave up 4 bases and V 2 bases, and 7 bases lay outside the gene matches. The germline CDR1 and CDR2 sequences are MNHEY and SVGEGT. The CDR3 length is 17 residues. CDR3 loop: CASSYGPSGRTYNEQFF. The DNA for the CDR3 is TGTGCCAGCAGTTACGGGCCTAGCGGGAGGACTTACAATGAGCAGTTCTTC.

The rearrangement joins TRBV4-3 to TRBJ2-2; 7 bases align to TRBD2. Germline V gene lookup returns CDR1 LGHNA and CDR2 YSLEER. The ends lost 0 bases at V and 1 base at J; junction bases unmatched: 11. The length of the CDR3 is 19 residues. CDR3 region: CASSQDIRAGWGNTGELFF. The CDR3 DNA reads TGCGCCAGCAGCCAAGATATTAGAGCGGGATGGGGGAACACCGGGGAGCTGTTTTTT.

This chain uses TRBV20-1 with TRBJ2-5; 8 bases align to TRBD2. The CDR3 totals 15 residues. Germline CDR1 and CDR2: DFQATT and SNEGSKA (reference sequence). The V gene end was trimmed by 0 bases and the J gene end by 4 bases; junction bases not matched to a gene: 7. This CDR3 reads CSARDPGRGAETQYF. DNA of the CDR3: TGCAGTGCTAGAGACCCGGGGCGGGGGGCAGAGACCCAGTACTTC.

This clonotype was observed a few times. The chain couples TRBV28 to TRBJ1-5; possibly TRBD1 for D (5 bases). Germline V CDR1 and CDR2: MDHEN, SYDVKM. Trimming removed 5 bases from V and 2 bases from J, with 10 bases in between. The CDR3 has 14 residues. CDR3 loop: CASSRVTGNQPQHF. The CDR3 coding sequence is TGTGCCAGCAGTCGAGTGACAGGCAATCAGCCCCAGCATTTT.

This clonotype has just a few counts. The V gene is TRBV6-5, the J gene TRBJ1-6; no clear D. The germline V gene has CDR1 MNHEY and CDR2 SVGAGI. The CDR3 loop spans 14 amino acids. Trimming cost V 3 bases and J 7 bases, with 10 bases left between them. Written as DNA, the CDR3 is TGTGCCAGCAGTTATAGGACGGTCAATTCACCCCTCCACTTT. It yields the protein CASSYRTVNSPLHF.